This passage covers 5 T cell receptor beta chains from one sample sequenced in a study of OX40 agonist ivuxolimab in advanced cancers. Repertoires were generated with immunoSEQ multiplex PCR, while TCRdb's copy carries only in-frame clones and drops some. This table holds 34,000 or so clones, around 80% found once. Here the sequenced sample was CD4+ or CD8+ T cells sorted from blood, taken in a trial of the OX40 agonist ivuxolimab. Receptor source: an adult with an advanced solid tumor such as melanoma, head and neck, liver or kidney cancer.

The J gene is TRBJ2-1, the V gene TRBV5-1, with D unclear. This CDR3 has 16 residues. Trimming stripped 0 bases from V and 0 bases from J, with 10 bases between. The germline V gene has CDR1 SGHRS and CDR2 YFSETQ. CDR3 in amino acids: CASSLEGRNSYNEQFF. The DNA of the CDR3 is TGCGCCAGCAGCTTGGAGGGTCGGAACTCCTACAATGAGCAGTTCTTC.

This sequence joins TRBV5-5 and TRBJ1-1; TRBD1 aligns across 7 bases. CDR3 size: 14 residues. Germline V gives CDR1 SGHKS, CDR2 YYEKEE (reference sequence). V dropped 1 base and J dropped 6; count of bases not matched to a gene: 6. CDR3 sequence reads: CASSLLRGGPEAFF. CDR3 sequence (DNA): TGTGCCAGCAGCTTGTTACGAGGGGGCCCTGAAGCTTTCTTT.

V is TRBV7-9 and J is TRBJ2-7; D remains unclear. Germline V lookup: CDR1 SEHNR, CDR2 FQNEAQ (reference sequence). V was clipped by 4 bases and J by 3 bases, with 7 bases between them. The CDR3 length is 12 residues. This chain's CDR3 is CASSSDGYEQYF. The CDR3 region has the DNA TGTGCCAGCAGCTCGGACGGCTACGAGCAGTACTTC.

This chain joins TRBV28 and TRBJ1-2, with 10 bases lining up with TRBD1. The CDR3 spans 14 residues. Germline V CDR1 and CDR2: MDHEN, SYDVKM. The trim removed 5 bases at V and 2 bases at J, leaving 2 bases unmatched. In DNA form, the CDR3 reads TGTGCCAGCAGTGGGACAGGGGACAACTATGGCTACACCTTC. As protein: CASSGTGDNYGYTF.

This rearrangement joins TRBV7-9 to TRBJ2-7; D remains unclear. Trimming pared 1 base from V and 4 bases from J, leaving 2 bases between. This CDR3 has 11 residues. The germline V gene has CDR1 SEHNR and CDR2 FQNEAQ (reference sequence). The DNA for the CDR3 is TGTGCCAGCAGCTTAGAATACGAGCAGTACTTC. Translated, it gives CASSLEYEQYF.